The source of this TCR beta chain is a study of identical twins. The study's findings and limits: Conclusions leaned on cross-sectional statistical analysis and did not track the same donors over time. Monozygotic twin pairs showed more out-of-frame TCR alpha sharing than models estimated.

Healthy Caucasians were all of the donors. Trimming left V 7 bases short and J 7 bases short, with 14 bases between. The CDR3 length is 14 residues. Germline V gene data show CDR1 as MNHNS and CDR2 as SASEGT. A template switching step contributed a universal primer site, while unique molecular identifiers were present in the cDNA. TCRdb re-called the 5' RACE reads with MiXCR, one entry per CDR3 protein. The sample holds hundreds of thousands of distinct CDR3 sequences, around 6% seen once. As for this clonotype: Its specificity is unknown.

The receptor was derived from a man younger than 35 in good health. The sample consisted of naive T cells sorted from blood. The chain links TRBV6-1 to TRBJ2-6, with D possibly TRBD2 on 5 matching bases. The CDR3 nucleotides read TGTGCCAGCAAGAGGGCTGTAGGAGCCAACGTCCTGACTTTC. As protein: CASKRAVGANVLTF.